This T cell receptor (beta chain) was documented in a study of T cells after yellow fever vaccination. Study-wide results and caveats: Most primary-vaccination clones recurred post-booster (about 96% CD4, roughly 90% CD8).

The CDR3 is 16 amino acids. V lost 0 bases, J lost 4 bases, and 16 bases lay in between. The V gene's germline CDR1 is LGHNA and CDR2 YSLEER. This clonotype has at least ten counts. Antigen unknown. Each CDR3 protein gets one entry after TCRdb re-called the 5' RACE reads with MiXCR. The table has about 73,000 distinct CDR3 sequences, around 7.7% seen once; the top ten hold 41%. The sequenced sample was CD8+ T cells sorted from PBMCs, obtained on the day of the yellow fever booster vaccination. The clonotype comes from a young man who received the YFV17D yellow fever vaccine. The rearrangement links TRBV4-3 to TRBJ2-7; D not resolved. DNA of the CDR3: TGCGCCAGCAGCCAAGAGGTGGGCTACGAGACGTACGAGCAGTACTTC. Its translation is CASSQEVGYETYEQYF.